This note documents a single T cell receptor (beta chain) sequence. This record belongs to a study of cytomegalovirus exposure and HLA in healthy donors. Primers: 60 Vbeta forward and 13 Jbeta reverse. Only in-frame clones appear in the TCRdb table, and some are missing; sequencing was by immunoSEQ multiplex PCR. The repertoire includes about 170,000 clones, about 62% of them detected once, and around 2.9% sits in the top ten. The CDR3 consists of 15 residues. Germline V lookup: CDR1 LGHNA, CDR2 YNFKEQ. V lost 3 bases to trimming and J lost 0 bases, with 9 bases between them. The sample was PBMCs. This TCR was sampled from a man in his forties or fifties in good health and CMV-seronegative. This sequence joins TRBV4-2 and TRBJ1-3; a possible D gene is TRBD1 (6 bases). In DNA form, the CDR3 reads TGTGCCAGCAGCCAGCAGACAGGCTCTGGAAACACCATATATTTT. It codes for CASSQQTGSGNTIYF.